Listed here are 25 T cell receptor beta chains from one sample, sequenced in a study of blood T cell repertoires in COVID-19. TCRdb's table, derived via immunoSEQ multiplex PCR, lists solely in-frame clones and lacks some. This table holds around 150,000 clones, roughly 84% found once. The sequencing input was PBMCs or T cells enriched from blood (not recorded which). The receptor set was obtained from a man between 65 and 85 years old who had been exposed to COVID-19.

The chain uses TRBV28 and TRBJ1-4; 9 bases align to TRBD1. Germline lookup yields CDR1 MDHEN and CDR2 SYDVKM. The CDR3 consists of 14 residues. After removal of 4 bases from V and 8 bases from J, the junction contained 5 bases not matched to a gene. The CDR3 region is CASSWDRAGEKLFF. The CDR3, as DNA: TGTGCCAGCAGTTGGGACAGGGCGGGAGAAAAACTGTTTTTT.

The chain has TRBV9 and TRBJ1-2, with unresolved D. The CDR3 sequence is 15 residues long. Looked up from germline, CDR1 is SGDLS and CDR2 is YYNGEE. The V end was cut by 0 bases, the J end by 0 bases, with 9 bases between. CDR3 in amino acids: CASSVATSPNYGYTF. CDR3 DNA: TGTGCCAGCAGCGTAGCTACCTCTCCTAACTATGGCTACACCTTC.

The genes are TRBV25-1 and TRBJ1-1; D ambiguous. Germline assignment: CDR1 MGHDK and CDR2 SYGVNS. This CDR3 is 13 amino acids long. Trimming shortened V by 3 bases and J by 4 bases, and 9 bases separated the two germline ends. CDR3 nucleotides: TGTGCCAGCAGTGAGGGCCGAAGCACTGAAGCTTTCTTT. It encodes CASSEGRSTEAFF.

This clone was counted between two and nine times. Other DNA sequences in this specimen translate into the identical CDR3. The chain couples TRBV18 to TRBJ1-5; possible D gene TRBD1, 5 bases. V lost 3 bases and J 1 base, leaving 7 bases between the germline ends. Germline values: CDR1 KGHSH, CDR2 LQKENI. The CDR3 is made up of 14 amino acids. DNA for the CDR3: TGTGCCAGCTCACCGCAGGGAAGCAATCAGCCCCAGCATTTT. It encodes CASSPQGSNQPQHF.

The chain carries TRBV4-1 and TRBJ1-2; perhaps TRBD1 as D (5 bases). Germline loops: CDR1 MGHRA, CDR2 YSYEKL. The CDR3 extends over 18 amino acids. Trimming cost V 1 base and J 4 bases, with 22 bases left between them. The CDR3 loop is CASSQGGNAGTAAYGYTF. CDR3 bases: TGCGCCAGCAGCCAAGGGGGAAACGCCGGGACTGCGGCCTATGGCTACACCTTC.

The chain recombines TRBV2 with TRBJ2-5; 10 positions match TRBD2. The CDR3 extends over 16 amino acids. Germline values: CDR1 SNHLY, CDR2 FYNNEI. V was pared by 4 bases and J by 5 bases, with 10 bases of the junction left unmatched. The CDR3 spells CASSGTSGNLRETQYF. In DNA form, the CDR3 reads TGTGCCAGCAGTGGGACTAGCGGAAACCTCCGGGAGACCCAGTACTTC.

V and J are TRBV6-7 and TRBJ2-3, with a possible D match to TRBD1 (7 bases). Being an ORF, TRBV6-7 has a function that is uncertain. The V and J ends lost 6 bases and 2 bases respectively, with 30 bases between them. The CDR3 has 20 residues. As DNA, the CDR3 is TGTGCCAGCAGCAGAGTCACAGGGGACTCCTTTGGACTAAACACAGATACGCAGTATTTT. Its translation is CASSRVTGDSFGLNTDTQYF.

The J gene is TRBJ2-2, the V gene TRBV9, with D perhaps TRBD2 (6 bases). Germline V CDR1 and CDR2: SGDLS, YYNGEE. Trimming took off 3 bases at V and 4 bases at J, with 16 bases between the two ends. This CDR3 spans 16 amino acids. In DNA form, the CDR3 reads TGTGCCAGCAGCGCGGGACTCTCGGGGCCCACCGGGGAGCTGTTTTTT. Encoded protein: CASSAGLSGPTGELFF. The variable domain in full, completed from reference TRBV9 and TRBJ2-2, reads DSGVTQTPKHLITATGQRVTLRCSPRSGDLSVYWYQQSLDQGLQFLIQYYNGEERAKGNILERFSAQQFPDLHSELNLSSLELGDSALYFCASSAGLSGPTGELFFGEGSRLTVL.

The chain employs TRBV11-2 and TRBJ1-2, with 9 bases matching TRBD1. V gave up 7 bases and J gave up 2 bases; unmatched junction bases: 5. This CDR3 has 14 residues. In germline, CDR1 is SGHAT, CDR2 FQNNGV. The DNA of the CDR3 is TGTGCCAGCACCACAGGACAGGGGAACTATGGCTACACCTTC. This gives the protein CASTTGQGNYGYTF.

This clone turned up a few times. For the CDR3, the DNA is TGTGCCAGCAGTGAGGCAGGGTGCTCACCCCTCCACTTT. It codes for CASSEAGCSPLHF. The chain links TRBV6-4 to TRBJ1-6, with D possibly matching TRBD1 (5 bases). Germline CDR1 and CDR2: MRHNA and SNTAGT. Trimming stripped 3 bases from V and 10 bases from J, with 10 bases between. The CDR3 has 13 amino acids.

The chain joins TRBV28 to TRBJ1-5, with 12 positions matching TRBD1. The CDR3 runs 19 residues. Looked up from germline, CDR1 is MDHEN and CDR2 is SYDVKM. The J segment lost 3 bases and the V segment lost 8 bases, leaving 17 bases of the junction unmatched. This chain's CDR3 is CASGSPGQGALENNQPQHF. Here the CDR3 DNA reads TGTGCCAGCGGGTCACCGGGACAGGGGGCCCTCGAGAACAATCAGCCCCAGCATTTT. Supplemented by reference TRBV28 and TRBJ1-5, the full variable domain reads DVKVTQSSRYLVKRTGEKVFLECVQDMDHENMFWYRQDPGLGLRLIYFSYDVKMKEKGDIPEGYSVSREKKERFSLILESASTNQTSMYLCASGSPGQGALENNQPQHFGDGTRLSIL.

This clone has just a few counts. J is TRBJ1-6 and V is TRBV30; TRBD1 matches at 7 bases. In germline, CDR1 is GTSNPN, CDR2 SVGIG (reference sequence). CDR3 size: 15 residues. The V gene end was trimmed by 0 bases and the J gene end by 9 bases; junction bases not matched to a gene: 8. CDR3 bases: TGTGCCTGGAGTGTATTGGGACAGCCAAGTTCACCCCTCCACTTT. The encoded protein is CAWSVLGQPSSPLHF. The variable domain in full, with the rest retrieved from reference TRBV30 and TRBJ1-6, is SQTIHQWPATLVQPVGSPLSLECTVEGTSNPNLYWYRQAAGRGLQLLFYSVGIGQISSEVPQNLSASRPQDRQFILSSKKLLLSDSGFYLCAWSVLGQPSSPLHFGNGTRLTVT.

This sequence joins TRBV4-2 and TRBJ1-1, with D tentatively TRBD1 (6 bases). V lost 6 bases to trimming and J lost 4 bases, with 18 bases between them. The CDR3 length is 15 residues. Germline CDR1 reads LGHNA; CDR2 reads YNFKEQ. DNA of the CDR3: TGTGCCAGCAGGGGTGAACAGGGTCTGACCACTGAAGCTTTCTTT. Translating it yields CASRGEQGLTTEAFF.

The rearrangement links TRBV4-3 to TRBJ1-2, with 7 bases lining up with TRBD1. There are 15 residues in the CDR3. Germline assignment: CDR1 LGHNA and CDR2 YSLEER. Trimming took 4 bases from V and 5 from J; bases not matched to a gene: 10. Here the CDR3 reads CASSPDRVAGYGYTF. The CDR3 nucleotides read TGCGCCAGCAGCCCCGACAGGGTGGCTGGGTATGGCTACACCTTC.

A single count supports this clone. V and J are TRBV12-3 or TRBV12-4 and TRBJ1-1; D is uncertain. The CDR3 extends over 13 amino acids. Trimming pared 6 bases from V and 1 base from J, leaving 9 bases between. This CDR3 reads CASRPGENTEAFF. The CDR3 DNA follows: TGTGCCAGCAGACCCGGGGAGAACACTGAAGCTTTCTTT.

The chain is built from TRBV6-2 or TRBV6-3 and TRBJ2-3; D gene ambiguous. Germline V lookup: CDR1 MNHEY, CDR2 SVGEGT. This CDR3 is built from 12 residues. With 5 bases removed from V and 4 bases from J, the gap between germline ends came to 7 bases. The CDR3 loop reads CASSKIADTQYF. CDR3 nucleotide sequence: TGTGCCAGCAGTAAGATAGCAGATACGCAGTATTTT.

The chain's CDR3 is CASSERATQPQHF. The CDR3 nucleotides are TGTGCCAGCAGTGAGAGGGCAACTCAGCCCCAGCATTTT. The rearrangement links TRBV2 to TRBJ1-5; D is unclear. Trimming pared 3 bases from V and 6 bases from J, leaving 9 bases between. The length of the CDR3 is 13 residues. Germline-derived CDR1 and CDR2 are SNHLY and FYNNEI.

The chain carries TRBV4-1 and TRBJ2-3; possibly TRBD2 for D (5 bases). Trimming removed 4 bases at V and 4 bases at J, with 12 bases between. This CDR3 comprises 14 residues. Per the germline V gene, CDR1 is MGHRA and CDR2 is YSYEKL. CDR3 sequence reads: CASSPSGIADTQYF. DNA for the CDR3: TGCGCCAGCAGCCCGTCCGGGATAGCAGATACGCAGTATTTT.

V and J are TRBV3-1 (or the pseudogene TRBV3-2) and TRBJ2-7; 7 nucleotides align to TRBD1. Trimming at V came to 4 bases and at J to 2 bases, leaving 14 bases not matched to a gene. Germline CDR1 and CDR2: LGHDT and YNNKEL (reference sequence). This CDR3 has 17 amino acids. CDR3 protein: CASSRLRRQGSPYEQYF. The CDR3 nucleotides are TGTGCCAGCAGCCGTCTACGCCGACAGGGCTCCCCCTACGAGCAGTACTTC.

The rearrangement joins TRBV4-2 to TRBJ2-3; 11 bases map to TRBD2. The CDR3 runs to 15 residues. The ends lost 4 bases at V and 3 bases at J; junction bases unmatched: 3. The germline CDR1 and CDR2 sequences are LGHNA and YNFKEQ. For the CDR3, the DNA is TGTGCCAGCAGCCGTAGCGGGGGGGGAACAGATACGCAGTATTTT. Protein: CASSRSGGGTDTQYF.

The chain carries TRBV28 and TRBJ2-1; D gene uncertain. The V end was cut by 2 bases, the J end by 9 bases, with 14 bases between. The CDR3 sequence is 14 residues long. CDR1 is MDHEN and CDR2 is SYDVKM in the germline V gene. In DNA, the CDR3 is TGTGCCAGCAGTTTAATAACCTACGGCGGTGAGCAGTTCTTC. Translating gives CASSLITYGGEQFF.

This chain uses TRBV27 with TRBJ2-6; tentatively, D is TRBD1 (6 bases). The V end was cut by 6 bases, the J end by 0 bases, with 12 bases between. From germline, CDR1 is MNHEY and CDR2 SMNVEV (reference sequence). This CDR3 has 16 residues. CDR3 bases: TGTGCCAGCAGAAAGGGACACCTCTCTGGGGCCAACGTCCTGACTTTC. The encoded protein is CASRKGHLSGANVLTF.

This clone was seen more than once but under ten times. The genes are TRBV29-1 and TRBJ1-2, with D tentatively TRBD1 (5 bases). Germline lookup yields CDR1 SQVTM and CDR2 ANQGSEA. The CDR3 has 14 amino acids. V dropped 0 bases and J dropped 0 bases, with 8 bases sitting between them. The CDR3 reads CSVEDRGSNYGYTF. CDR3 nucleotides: TGCAGCGTTGAAGATCGGGGGTCTAACTATGGCTACACCTTC.

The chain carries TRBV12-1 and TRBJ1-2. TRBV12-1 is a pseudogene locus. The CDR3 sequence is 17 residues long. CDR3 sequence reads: CASSSGAGARNDYGYTF. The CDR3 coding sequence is TGTGCCAGCAGCTCCGGGGCGGGGGCCAGAAATGACTATGGCTACACCTTC.

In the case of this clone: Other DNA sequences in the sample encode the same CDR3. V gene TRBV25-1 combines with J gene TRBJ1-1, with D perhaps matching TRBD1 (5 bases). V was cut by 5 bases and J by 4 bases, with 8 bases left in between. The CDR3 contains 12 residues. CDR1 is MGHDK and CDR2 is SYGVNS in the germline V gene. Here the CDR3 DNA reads TGTGCCAGCAGTTTCGGGGGCACTGAAGCTTTCTTT. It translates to CASSFGGTEAFF.